This is a list of T cell receptor beta chains from one sample in a study of blood T cell repertoires in COVID-19. The data were produced by immunoSEQ multiplex PCR, yet TCRdb's version contains in-frame clones alone and is incomplete. The top ten clones hold almost 9% of a sample with around 130,000 clones, around 83% of them seen once. The sequenced material came from peripheral blood. Every receptor here comes from a man aged 25 to 45 with COVID-19, enrolled during active disease. Both conserved end residues are part of each CDR3. Each record gives: V gene, J gene, D gene, clone size, CDR3 protein, CDR3 DNA. A D gene is named only where the DNA matches it firmly. Some rows mark clone size as missing; the rest say once, few, many or name a class of expanded clone.

>TRBV19|TRBJ1-1|-|few
CASIGAGLNTEAFF
TGTGCCAGTATTGGGGCCGGTCTCAACACTGAAGCTTTCTTT
>TRBV4-1|TRBJ2-2|TRBD2|-
CASSQPLAGGPRTGELFF
TGCGCCAGCAGCCAACCACTAGCGGGAGGGCCGAGGACCGGGGAGCTGTTTTTT
>TRBV7-9|TRBJ2-1|-|-
CASSLAPRRGSYNEQFF
TGTGCCAGCAGCTTAGCTCCACGTAGGGGCTCCTACAATGAGCAGTTCTTC
>TRBV6-1|TRBJ2-1|-|-
CASSEEGGSPNEQFF
TGTGCCAGCAGTGAAGAAGGGGGTAGCCCCAATGAGCAGTTCTTC
>TRBV2|TRBJ2-7|TRBD1|-
CASWGQGGEQYF
TGTGCCAGCTGGGGACAGGGAGGCGAGCAGTACTTC
>TRBV18|TRBJ2-7|TRBD1|-
CASSRRTGDFYEQYF
TGTGCCAGCTCGCGTCGGACAGGGGATTTCTACGAGCAGTACTTC
>TRBV28|TRBJ2-7|-|-
CASSDSAEQYF
TGTGCCAGCAGCGACAGTGCCGAGCAGTACTTC
>TRBV2|TRBJ2-2|TRBD1|once
CASSGGQGNTGELFF
TGTGCCAGCAGTGGGGGACAGGGCAACACCGGGGAGCTGTTTTTT
>TRBV6-5|TRBJ2-1|-|-
CASTHRFGNEQFF
TGTGCCAGCACCCACCGTTTCGGCAATGAGCAGTTCTTC
>TRBV27|TRBJ1-2|-|-
CASSSYSHRQSGDGYGYTF
TGTGCCAGCAGTTCCTACTCACATCGACAGTCTGGGGATGGCTATGGCTACACCTTC
>TRBV11-3|TRBJ2-7|TRBD1|-
CASSPSGTGIYEQYF
TGTGCCAGCAGCCCTTCCGGGACAGGGATATACGAGCAGTACTTC
>TRBV3-1/TRBV3-2|TRBJ2-2|-|few
CASSQGGAGELFF
TGTGCCAGCAGCCAAGGAGGAGCCGGGGAGCTGTTTTTT
>TRBV7-2|TRBJ2-3|-|-
CASTDYSGDTQYF
TGTGCCAGCACCGACTACTCGGGGGATACGCAGTATTTT
>TRBV9|TRBJ2-7|TRBD2|-
CASSGGGGSTYEQYF
TGTGCCAGCAGCGGGGGAGGCGGGAGCACCTACGAGCAGTACTTC
>TRBV4-2|TRBJ1-2|TRBD1|-
CASSQETGSNYGYTF
TGTGCCAGCAGCCAAGAGACAGGGTCTAACTATGGCTACACCTTC
>TRBV28|TRBJ2-5|TRBD1|-
CASSRGQGVLEETQYF
TGTGCCAGCAGTCGTGGACAGGGGGTTTTAGAAGAGACCCAGTACTTC
>TRBV24-1|TRBJ2-1|TRBD2|-
CATSDTGTSVKKYNEQFF
TGTGCCACCAGTGACACCGGGACTAGCGTAAAAAAATACAATGAGCAGTTCTTC
>TRBV29-1|TRBJ1-1|-|-
CSVVQGMNTEAFF
TGCAGCGTTGTTCAGGGCATGAACACTGAAGCTTTCTTT
>TRBV7-5|TRBJ1-2|-|-
CARSRRGGLIYGYTF
TGTGCCAGAAGCCGACGGGGGGGCCTGATCTATGGCTACACCTTC
>TRBV11-2|TRBJ2-3|TRBD2|once
CASSLRGRGGTDTQYF
TGTGCCAGCAGCCTCCGTGGGAGGGGTGGCACAGATACGCAGTATTTT
>TRBV7-9|TRBJ1-1|-|-
CASSPITGQKGTEAFF
TGTGCCAGCAGCCCCATCACGGGACAAAAGGGGACTGAAGCTTTCTTT
>TRBV10-1|TRBJ2-1|-|-
CASSTRTGLYNEQFF
TGCGCCAGCAGCACTAGAACCGGACTGTACAATGAGCAGTTCTTC
>TRBV27|TRBJ1-2|TRBD1|-
CASSFGTANYGYTF
TGTGCCAGCAGTTTCGGGACAGCAAACTATGGCTACACCTTC
>TRBV7-8|TRBJ2-1|-|-
CASSSYSGRLSYNEQFF
TGTGCCAGCAGCTCCTACAGTGGGCGCCTCTCCTACAATGAGCAGTTCTTC
>TRBV21-1|TRBJ1-2|-|-
CASSKVEGGNYGYTF
TGTGCCAGCAGCAAAGTCGAGGGCGGGAACTATGGCTACACCTTC
>TRBV2|TRBJ1-3|-|-
CASSGDSRSTIYF
TGTGCCAGCAGTGGAGACAGCCGTTCCACCATATATTTT
>TRBV27|TRBJ2-1|TRBD2|-
CASSWSGRANEQFF
TGTGCCAGCAGTTGGAGCGGGAGGGCCAATGAGCAGTTCTTC
>TRBV19|TRBJ2-1|-|-
CASSIRGPLSEQFF
TGTGCCAGTAGTATAAGGGGTCCTCTATCTGAGCAGTTCTTC
>TRBV27|TRBJ2-7|TRBD2|-
CASTRGREGQGEQYF
TGTGCCAGCACCCGCGGGCGGGAGGGCCAGGGCGAGCAGTACTTC
>TRBV7-9|TRBJ1-2|-|-
CAVGWGRSYGYTF
TGTGCCGTGGGGTGGGGCCGAAGCTATGGCTACACCTTC
>TRBV7-9|TRBJ2-1|TRBD1|-
CASSQQGDNEQFF
TGTGCCAGCAGCCAGCAGGGGGACAATGAGCAGTTCTTC
>TRBV6-5|TRBJ2-3|TRBD2|-
CASSYSRLAAQYF
TGTGCCAGCAGTTACTCTAGGCTAGCGGCGCAGTATTTT
>TRBV6-4|TRBJ2-3|-|few
CASSDSRGTDTQYF
TGTGCCAGCAGTGACTCGCGCGGCACAGATACGCAGTATTTT
>TRBV11-3|TRBJ2-5|TRBD1|-
CASSRIGTEETQYF
TGTGCCAGCAGCCGGATTGGGACAGAAGAGACCCAGTACTTC
>TRBV11-3|TRBJ1-2|TRBD1|few
CASSLRFWGQLIDGYTF
TGTGCCAGCAGCTTAAGGTTCTGGGGACAGCTCATCGATGGCTACACCTTC
>TRBV6-5|TRBJ1-1|-|-
CAIKQFTEAFF
TGTGCCATCAAACAGTTCACTGAAGCTTTCTTT
>TRBV10-2|TRBJ2-7|TRBD1|-
CASRWTGGGEQYF
TGCGCCAGCAGATGGACAGGGGGGGGTGAGCAGTACTTC
>TRBV4-3|TRBJ2-3|TRBD1|-
CASSPGQGASDTQYF
TGCGCCAGCAGCCCAGGACAGGGGGCATCAGATACGCAGTATTTT
>TRBV6-6|TRBJ2-5|TRBD1|-
CASSGTGGKTQYF
TGTGCCAGCAGTGGCACAGGGGGAAAGACCCAGTACTTC
>TRBV30|TRBJ1-1|TRBD1|few
CASNRGMNTEAFF
TGTGCCTCGAACAGGGGCATGAACACTGAAGCTTTCTTT
>TRBV11-3|TRBJ2-2|TRBD2|-
CASSLGLAGVPTGELFF
TGTGCCAGCAGCTTAGGACTAGCGGGAGTCCCCACCGGGGAGCTGTTTTTT
>TRBV28|TRBJ1-6|TRBD1|-
CASSTGDSPLHF
TGTGCCAGCAGTACAGGGGATTCACCCCTCCACTTT
>TRBV7-6|TRBJ1-5|-|-
CASSLGSGGSNQPQHF
TGTGCCAGCAGCTTAGGATCGGGGGGTAGCAATCAGCCCCAGCATTTT
>TRBV19|TRBJ1-2|-|-
CASSISTAQGYTF
TGTGCCAGTAGTATATCGACAGCCCAAGGCTACACCTTC
>TRBV5-3|TRBJ1-1|-|-
CARSLARATEAFF
TGTGCCAGAAGCTTGGCCAGGGCTACTGAAGCTTTCTTT